This TCR beta chain was profiled in a study of T cells in Graves' hyperthyroidism and ophthalmopathy. RNA transcripts yielded amplified TCR beta CDR3 regions. First-round RT-PCR with HTBI primers amplified the TCR CDR3 region. TCRdb reprocessed the multiplex PCR reads via MiXCR and lists one record per CDR3 protein. Among hundreds of thousands of distinct CDR3 sequences listed, over 35% were seen once. The V segment lost 8 bases and the J segment 6 bases; nucleotides outside the gene matches: 11. Germline V gene lookup returns CDR1 LNHDA and CDR2 SQIVND (reference sequence). The CDR3 has 16 residues. This sequence originates from a woman between 35 and 50 years old with Graves' hyperthyroidism. The sequenced material came from blood. This chain connects TRBV19 to TRBJ2-2; the match to TRBD2 covers 11 bases. DNA for the CDR3: TGTGCCAGTCGGATGTTAGCGGGAGGGTCCCCCGGGGAGCTGTTTTTT. It yields the protein CASRMLAGGSPGELFF.